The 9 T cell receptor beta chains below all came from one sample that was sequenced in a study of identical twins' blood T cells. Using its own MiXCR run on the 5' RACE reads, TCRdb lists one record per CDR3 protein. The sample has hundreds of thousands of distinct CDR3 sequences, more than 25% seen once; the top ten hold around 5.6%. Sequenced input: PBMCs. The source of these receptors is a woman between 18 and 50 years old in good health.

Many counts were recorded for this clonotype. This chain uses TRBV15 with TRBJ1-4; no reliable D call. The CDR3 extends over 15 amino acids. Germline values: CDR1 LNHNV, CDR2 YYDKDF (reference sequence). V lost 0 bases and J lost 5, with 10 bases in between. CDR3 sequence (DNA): TGTGCCACCAGCAGAGATTTCCAGGACAATGAAAAACTGTTTTTT. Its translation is CATSRDFQDNEKLFF.

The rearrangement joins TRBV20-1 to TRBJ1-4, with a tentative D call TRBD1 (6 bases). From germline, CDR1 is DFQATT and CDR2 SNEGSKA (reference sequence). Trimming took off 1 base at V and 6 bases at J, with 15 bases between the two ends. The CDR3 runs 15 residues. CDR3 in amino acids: CSARAGNRAYEKLFF. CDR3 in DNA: TGCAGTGCTAGAGCCGGGAACAGGGCGTATGAAAAACTGTTTTTT.

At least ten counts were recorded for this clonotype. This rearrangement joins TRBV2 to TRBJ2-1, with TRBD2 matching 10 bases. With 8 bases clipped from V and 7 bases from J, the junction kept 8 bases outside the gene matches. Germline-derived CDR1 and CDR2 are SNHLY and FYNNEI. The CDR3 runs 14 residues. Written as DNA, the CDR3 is TGTGCCAGCGGCGCTAGCGGGAGAGGAAATGAGCAGTTCTTC. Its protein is CASGASGRGNEQFF.

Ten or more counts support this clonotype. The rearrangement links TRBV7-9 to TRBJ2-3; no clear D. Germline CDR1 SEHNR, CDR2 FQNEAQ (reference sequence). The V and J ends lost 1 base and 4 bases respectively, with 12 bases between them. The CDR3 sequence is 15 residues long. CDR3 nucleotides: TGTGCCAGCAGCTTAGGAGGTCCTGGATCAGATACGCAGTATTTT. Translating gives CASSLGGPGSDTQYF.

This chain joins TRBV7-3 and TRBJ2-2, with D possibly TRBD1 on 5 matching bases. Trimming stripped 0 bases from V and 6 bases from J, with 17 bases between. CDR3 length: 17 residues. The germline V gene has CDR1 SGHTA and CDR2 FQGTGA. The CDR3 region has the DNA TGTGCCAGCAGCTTAACGTTCAGGGATGAGGTTCCCGGGGAGCTGTTTTTT. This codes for CASSLTFRDEVPGELFF.

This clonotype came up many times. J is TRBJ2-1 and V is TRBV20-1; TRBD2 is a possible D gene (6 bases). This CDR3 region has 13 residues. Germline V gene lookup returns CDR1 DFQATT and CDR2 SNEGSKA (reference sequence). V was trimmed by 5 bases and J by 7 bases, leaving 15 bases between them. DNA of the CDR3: TGCAGTGCTGGGACGGGGGACCCTAATGAGCAGTTCTTC. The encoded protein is CSAGTGDPNEQFF.

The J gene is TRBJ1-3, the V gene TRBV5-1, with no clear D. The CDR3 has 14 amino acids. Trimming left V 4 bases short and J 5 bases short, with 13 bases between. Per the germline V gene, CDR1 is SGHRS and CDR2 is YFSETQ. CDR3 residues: CASSAPSTRNTIYF. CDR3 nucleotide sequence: TGCGCCAGCAGCGCCCCCTCTACAAGAAACACCATATATTTT. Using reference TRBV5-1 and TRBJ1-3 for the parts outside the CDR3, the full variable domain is KAGVTQTPRYLIKTRGQQVTLSCSPISGHRSVSWYQQTPGQGLQFLFEYFSETQRNKGNFPGRFSGRQFSNSRSEMNVSTLELGDSALYLCASSAPSTRNTIYFGEGSWLTVV.

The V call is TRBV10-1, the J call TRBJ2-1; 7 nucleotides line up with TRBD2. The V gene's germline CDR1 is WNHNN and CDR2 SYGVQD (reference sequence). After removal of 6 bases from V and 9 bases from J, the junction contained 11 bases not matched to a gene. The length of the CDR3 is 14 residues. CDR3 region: CASSSGLRMGEQFF. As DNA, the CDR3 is TGCGCCAGCAGCTCGGGACTAAGGATGGGTGAGCAGTTCTTC.

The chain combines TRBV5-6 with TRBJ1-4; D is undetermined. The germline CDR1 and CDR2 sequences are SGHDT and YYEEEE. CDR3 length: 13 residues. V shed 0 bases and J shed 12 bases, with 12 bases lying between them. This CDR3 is CASSLVSGEELFF. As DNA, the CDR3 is TGTGCCAGCAGCTTGGTTTCCGGAGAGGAACTGTTTTTT.